The entry below gives a single T cell receptor (beta chain) sequence along with its context. The germline V and J ends were trimmed by 1 base and 4 bases, with 9 bases remaining between them. Germline V gene data show CDR1 as SGHDN and CDR2 as FVKESK. This CDR3 spans 14 amino acids. Profiled with immunoSEQ multiplex PCR; TCRdb holds only in-frame clones, not every one. The repertoire includes approximately 200,000 clones, around 86% of them detected once, and more than 7% sits in the top ten. Researchers sorted participants into cohorts using their self-reported clinical history. These data are taken from a study of blood T cell repertoires in COVID-19.

The material sequenced was PBMCs or T cells enriched from blood (not recorded which). The genes are TRBV14 and TRBJ2-3; D not certain. The source is a man younger than 40 in a cohort exposed to, infected with or recovered from COVID-19 (not recorded which). The CDR3 sequence is CASSQVRAADTQYF. In DNA, the CDR3 is TGTGCCAGCAGCCAAGTCCGAGCCGCAGATACGCAGTATTTT.